This T cell receptor beta chain comes out of a study of early T cells in non-severe SARS-CoV-2 infection. About the study: The study sequenced bulk RNA from unsorted whole blood, with chains unpaired. Findings of the study overall: In VDJdb matching, anti-spike CD8 responses were favored while private and CD4 specificities went missing.

This clonotype came up many times. Its antigen is not known. Unique molecular identifiers (one per individual cDNA molecule) were attached. Each CDR3 protein is one row after TCRdb ran MiXCR on the 5' RACE reads. The table records more than 45,000 distinct CDR3 sequences, 9.5% to 15% of them present only once. Germline lookup yields CDR1 MDHEN and CDR2 SYDVKM. The CDR3 contains 15 residues. V lost 3 bases, J lost 1 base, and 12 bases lay in between. The origin of this receptor is an adult who was a healthcare worker with PCR-confirmed SARS-CoV-2 infection or an uninfected control (not recorded which). Sequencing was done on a sample of whole blood. This sequence joins TRBV28 and TRBJ1-2; D not resolved. The DNA for the CDR3 is TGTGCCAGCAGTTTTTTTGTCAGTATTAACTATGGCTACACCTTC. This gives the protein CASSFFVSINYGYTF.